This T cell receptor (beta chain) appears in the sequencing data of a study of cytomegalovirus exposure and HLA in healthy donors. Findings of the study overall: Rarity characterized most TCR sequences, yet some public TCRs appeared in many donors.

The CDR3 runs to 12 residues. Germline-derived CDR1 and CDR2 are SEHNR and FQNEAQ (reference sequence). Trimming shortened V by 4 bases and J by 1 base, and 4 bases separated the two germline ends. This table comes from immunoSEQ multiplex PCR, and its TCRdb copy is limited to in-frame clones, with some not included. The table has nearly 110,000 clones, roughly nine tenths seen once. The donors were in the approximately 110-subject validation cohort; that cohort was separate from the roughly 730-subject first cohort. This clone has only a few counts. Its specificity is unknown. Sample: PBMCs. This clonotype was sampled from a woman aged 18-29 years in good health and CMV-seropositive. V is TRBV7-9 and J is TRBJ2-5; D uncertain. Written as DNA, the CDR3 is TGTGCCAGCAGCTACAGCCAAGAGACCCAGTACTTC. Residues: CASSYSQETQYF.